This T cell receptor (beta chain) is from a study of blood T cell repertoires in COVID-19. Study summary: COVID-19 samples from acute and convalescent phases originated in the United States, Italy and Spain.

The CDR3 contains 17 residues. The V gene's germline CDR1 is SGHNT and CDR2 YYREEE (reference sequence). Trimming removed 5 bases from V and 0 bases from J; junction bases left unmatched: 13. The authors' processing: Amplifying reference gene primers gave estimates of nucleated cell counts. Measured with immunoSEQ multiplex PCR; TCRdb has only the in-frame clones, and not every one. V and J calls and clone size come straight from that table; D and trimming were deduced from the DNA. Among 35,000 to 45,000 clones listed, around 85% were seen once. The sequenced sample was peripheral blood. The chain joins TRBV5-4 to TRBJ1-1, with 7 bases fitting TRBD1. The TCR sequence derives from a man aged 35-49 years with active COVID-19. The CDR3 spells CASRTSGQGGMNTEAFF. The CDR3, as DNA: TGTGCCAGCAGGACATCGGGGCAGGGGGGCATGAACACTGAAGCTTTCTTT.